The clone carrying this T cell receptor beta chain was detected a few times. The data were taken from a study of human T cells and chemical hapten exposure. Each CDR3 protein is one row after TCRdb ran MiXCR on the RACE reads. The table lists more than 85,000 distinct CDR3 sequences, roughly 9% of them singletons, with 3% to 3.5% in the top ten. The V segment lost 7 bases and the J segment 0 bases; nucleotides outside the gene matches: 6. This CDR3 contains 15 residues. In germline, CDR1 is SGHTA, CDR2 FQGTGA. Time point indicated: patch test 2, 6 weeks after DPC sensitization. Treatment given: therapeutic diphenylcyclopropenone sensitization with weekly scalp DPC.

Sequences were derived from whole blood, sampled in connection with sensitization to the hapten diphenylcyclopropenone (DPC). This TCR was sampled from a woman in her thirties or forties with alopecia areata. Some clones in this sample may be carry-over from other donors' samples. The chain is built from TRBV7-3 and TRBJ2-7, with 10 positions matching TRBD1. CDR3 DNA sequence: TGTGCCAGCATGGGACAGGGGTTTAGCTCCTACGAGCAGTACTTC. It codes for CASMGQGFSSYEQYF.